This T cell receptor beta chain was captured in a study of T-cell memory formation after mild COVID-19 (dated by TCRdb to the early 2020s). Context from the whole study: TCR sequence clusters from the two donors were largely donor specific. In a couple of donors, T-cell clones that expanded and contracted after mild COVID-19 were tracked by sequencing TCRalpha and TCRbeta repertoires over time. Two young, previously healthy adult volunteers made up the cohort, one male and one female.

PBMCs were isolated by Ficoll-Paque density gradient centrifugation. What the research found in general, with its limitations: Some responding clones were detected in pre-infection memory, which suggested that pre-existing cross-reactive memory T cells had joined the SARS-CoV-2 response. From day 15 to 85, contracting clones showed balanced CD4/CD8 phenotypes, whereas a second wave of clones that expanded from day 15 to 37 leaned towards CD4+. Contracting CD4+ clones appeared mostly in the CM and EM memory subsets, whereas CD8+ clones were enriched in EMRA. Whether the second-wave clones peaking on day 37 were SARS-CoV-2 specific was not confirmed. Only a couple of mild cases were covered in the study, and larger cohorts including severe cases with pre-infection samples were considered necessary.

V is trimmed back by 2 bases and J by 9 bases, and the junction contains 9 bases that no gene match accounts for. From the cysteine up to the phenylalanine, the CDR3 has a length of 15 residues. This entry keeps only the CDR3 DNA: 45 bases, framed from base 1. The germline V gene provides CDR1 KGHSH and CDR2 LQKENI. Sequencer: Illumina NovaSeq 6000. TCRalpha and TCRbeta cDNA libraries were constructed by 5'RACE with constant-segment primers, with sample barcodes and unique molecular identifiers being introduced. Trizol reagent was used to extract RNA from every sample. Library amplification was performed in two PCR steps, and a second sample barcode and Illumina TruSeq adapters were introduced in the second step. Libraries were sequenced on an Illumina NovaSeq with 2 x 150 bp paired-end reads. On the study's bioinformatics: Reads were demultiplexed and collapsed into UMI-guided consensus sequences with migec v1.2.7. Using mixcr v2.1.11, UMI consensuses were aligned to TRA and TRB V and J templates and then assembled into clonotypes. A clonotype was counted as expanded or contracted only if both edgeR and NoisET called the change significant, with noise models trained on biological replicates. For edgeR calls, the thresholds were a false discovery rate-adjusted p below 0.01 and a log2 fold-change of 1. As an exploratory analysis of dynamics, max-normalized trajectories of the 1000 most abundant clonotypes were examined by PCA with hierarchical clustering. Each responding clone was given a CD4 or CD8 phenotype based on the CD4+ and CD8+ repertoires, which had been sequenced separately. TCRdb reran the public reads through fastp at Q25 and MiXCR, keeping productive beta chains. Each CDR3 protein appears once, grouped with its most common genes and DNA. For this entry, the V and J calls and clone size follow TCRdb and not the study's own pipeline. For this sample the table gives around 180,000 distinct CDR3 sequences, of which under 20% were detected only once. The top ten constitute roughly 3.7% of the sample.

This clonotype is a singleton in its sample. The antigen it binds to is not known. Base qualities are missing; no much larger clone stands one base away. The sequenced sample was PBMCs or a T cell subset sorted from them (not recorded which). The rearranged chain carries TRBV18 and TRBJ2-1, with 8 bases matching TRBD2. This TCR was recovered from a young man who had mild COVID-19 (a few samples of this study predate the infection). The sample titles of this study are shuffled in the database, so cell type and time point are left out; the donor was told from shared clones. The nucleotide sequence is given as TGTGCCAGCTCACCAGAGATAGCGGGGAATCTTGAGCAGTTCTTC. The resulting protein is CASSPEIAGNLEQFF.